The entry that follows covers one T cell receptor beta chain sequence. The V end lost 0 bases, the J end lost 2 bases, and 11 bases lay between the germline ends. The CDR3 length is 15 residues. Per germline, CDR1 GTSNPN and CDR2 SVGIG (reference sequence). This specimen belongs to a study of blood T cell repertoires in COVID-19. Whole-study context: Sites in the United States, Italy and Spain provided acute and convalescent COVID-19 samples. In each case, the material was cDNA or gDNA derived from T cells, B-cell-depleted T cells, or PBMCs.

In the original analysis: Reference gene primer amplification gave nucleated cell count estimates. TCRdb's copy holds only in-frame clones and misses some; the assay was immunoSEQ multiplex PCR. V and J calls and clone size are copied from that table; D and trimming were computed from the DNA. This table holds 95,000 to 100,000 clones, 70% to 85% found once. The TCR comes from a man aged 65 to 85 with acute or convalescent COVID-19. Sequences were obtained from peripheral blood. The V gene is TRBV30, the J gene TRBJ1-5; no clear D gene. The CDR3 here is CAWSVQDGGNQPQHF. DNA of the CDR3: TGTGCCTGGAGTGTACAAGACGGGGGCAATCAGCCCCAGCATTTT.